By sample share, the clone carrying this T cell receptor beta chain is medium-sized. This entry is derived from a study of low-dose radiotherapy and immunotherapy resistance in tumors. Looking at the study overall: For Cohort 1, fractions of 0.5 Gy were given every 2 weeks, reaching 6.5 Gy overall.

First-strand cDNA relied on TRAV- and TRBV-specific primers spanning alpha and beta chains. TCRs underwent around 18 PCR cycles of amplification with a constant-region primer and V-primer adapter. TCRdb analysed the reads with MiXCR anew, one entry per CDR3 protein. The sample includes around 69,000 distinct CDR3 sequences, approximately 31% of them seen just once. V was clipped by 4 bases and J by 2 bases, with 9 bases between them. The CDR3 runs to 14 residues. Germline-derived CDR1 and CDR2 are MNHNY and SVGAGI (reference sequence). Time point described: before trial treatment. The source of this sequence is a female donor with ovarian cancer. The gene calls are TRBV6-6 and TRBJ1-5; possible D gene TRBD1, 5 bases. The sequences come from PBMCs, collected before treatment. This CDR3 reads CASSSGRRNQPQHF. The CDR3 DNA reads TGTGCCAGCAGTTCGGGACGGCGCAATCAGCCCCAGCATTTT.